These 29 T cell receptor beta chains came from one sample sequenced in a study of CD8+CD57+ T cells in acquired aplastic anemia. Genomic DNA provided the template from which TCR beta VDJ and CDR3 profiles were obtained. Using its own MiXCR run on the reads, TCRdb lists one record per CDR3 protein. The sample has hundreds of thousands of distinct CDR3 sequences; 60% to 80% are singletons. Sequenced: sorted CD4+, CD8+, or CD8+CD57+ T cells (not recorded which) from PBMCs. Receptors were obtained from a human donor in good health, serving as a control.

This clonotype showed up many times. This chain's CDR3 is CASSMNQPQHF. CDR3 in DNA: TGTGCCAGCAGTATGAATCAGCCCCAGCATTTT. The chain couples TRBV2 to TRBJ1-5; D unresolved. The CDR3 is 11 amino acids. Trimming took off 5 bases at V and 4 bases at J, with 3 bases between the two ends. Germline values: CDR1 SNHLY, CDR2 FYNNEI.

The V call is TRBV5-6, the J call TRBJ2-7; D unresolved. Germline V CDR1 and CDR2: SGHDT, YYEEEE. The V end lost 0 bases, the J end lost 9 bases, and 10 bases lay between the germline ends. CDR3 length: 12 amino acids. The CDR3 sequence is CASSLAAVGQYF. CDR3 sequence (DNA): TGTGCCAGCAGCTTGGCGGCAGTCGGGCAGTACTTC.

This clonotype came up a few times. The genes are TRBV5-1 and TRBJ1-1; maybe TRBD1 (5 bases). The ends were cut back, 4 bases at V and 0 bases at J, with 19 bases in the middle. This CDR3 region has 17 residues. Germline CDR1 is SGHRS and CDR2 is YFSETQ. This CDR3 reads CASSSDRSFLMNTEAFF. In nucleotides, the CDR3 is TGCGCCAGCAGCAGCGACAGAAGTTTCCTTATGAACACTGAAGCTTTCTTT.

V usage is TRBV7-2 and J usage is TRBJ1-1, with a possible D match to TRBD1 (5 bases). The CDR3 consists of 15 residues. V gave up 5 bases and J gave up 12 bases, with 25 bases separating them. Germline V gene sequence: CDR1 SGHTA, CDR2 FQGNSA. CDR3 sequence: CASSVGGGWATNTFF. The CDR3 DNA reads as TGTGCCAGCAGCGTAGGCGGGGGGTGGGCAACGAACACTTTCTTT.

With regard to this clonotype: Compared with germline, one end of the junction differs, possibly owing to a read error. This chain uses TRBV7-8 with TRBJ1-5; no firm D call. This CDR3 comprises 12 residues. The germline CDR1 and CDR2 sequences are SGHVS and FQNEAQ. CDR3 in amino acids: CVSSSEKQPQHF. The DNA of the CDR3 is TGTGTCAGCAGCAGCGAGAAGCAGCCCCAGCATTTT.

On this clonotype: This is likely a read error, given that the CDR3 carries no conserved phenylalanine or tryptophan at its end. V is TRBV19 and J is TRBJ1-2; 7 bases are shared with TRBD1. The length of the CDR3 is 15 residues. Germline values: CDR1 LNHDA, CDR2 SQIVND (reference sequence). With V trimmed by 4 bases and J by 4 bases, 9 bases remained unmatched. The CDR3 DNA sequence: TGTGCCAGTAGTACGCGGACAGGTAGCCGCTATGGCTACACCGTC. Amino acid sequence: CASSTRTGSRYGYTV.

Notes on this clonotype: The CDR3 ends on some other residue instead of the conserved phenylalanine or tryptophan, so this is likely a read error. The limits of the CDR3 on the DNA are not certain, so only TCRdb's listed CDR3 is given. V and J are TRBV7-6 and TRBJ1-4. Germline CDR1 and CDR2: SGHVS and FNYEAQ. The CDR3 length equals 10 residues, ends included. CDR3 loop: CASSLGASGV.

The chain links TRBV7-2 to TRBJ2-6, with 7 bases fitting TRBD1. Per the germline V gene, CDR1 is SGHTA and CDR2 is FQGNSA. The junction had 16 bases not matched to a gene; V was cut back by 1 base and J by 13 bases. The CDR3 runs to 17 residues. CDR3 DNA sequence: TGTGCCAGCAGCTTAGAGAACAGGGGCTTAGAGACCCAGGTCCTGACTTTC. This gives the protein CASSLENRGLETQVLTF.

This clonotype was recorded at least ten times. The V call is TRBV7-8, the J call TRBJ2-7; tentative D call: TRBD1 (5 bases). This CDR3 is 14 amino acids long. CDR1 SGHVS and CDR2 FQNEAQ come from the germline V gene. V lost 5 bases and J lost 7, with 18 bases in between. The CDR3 region has the DNA TGTGCCAGCAGCCAAGGACACCGGCCAGAGGAGCAGTACTTC. Protein sequence: CASSQGHRPEEQYF.

The V gene is TRBV20-1, the J gene TRBJ2-2, with D possibly being TRBD1 or TRBD2 (5 bases each). V lost 0 bases and J lost 6, with 14 bases in between. CDR3 length: 15 residues. Germline CDR1 DFQATT, CDR2 SNEGSKA (reference sequence). The DNA of the CDR3 is TGCAGTGCTAGAGAGACCGGGACGAGCGCCGGGGAGCTGTTTTTT. Translating it yields CSARETGTSAGELFF.

This clonotype showed up many times. J is TRBJ2-1 and V is TRBV6-2 or TRBV6-3; no firm D call. The V gene's germline CDR1 is MNHEY and CDR2 SVGEGT. V gave up 7 bases and J gave up 8 bases, with 24 bases separating them. This CDR3 is built from 16 residues. CDR3 sequence (DNA): TGTGCCAGCACTCCCCGGGTAGGGTCCCGGGTGTATGAGCAGTTCTTC. Protein product: CASTPRVGSRVYEQFF.

Of note for this clonotype: One junction end disagrees with the germline gene, perhaps due to a read error. This chain links TRBV7-7 with TRBJ1-5; the D is unclear. In germline, CDR1 is SSHAT, CDR2 FNYEAQ (reference sequence). This CDR3 has 14 residues. In DNA, the CDR3 is TGTGCCAGCAGCAACTCGACATTCACAATCCTGACTTTCTTT. Its protein is CASSNSTFTILTFF.

As to this clonotype: Compared with germline, one end of the junction differs, possibly owing to a read error. The genes are TRBV7-2 and TRBJ2-5, with D possibly TRBD2 on 5 matching bases. Germline-derived CDR1 and CDR2 are SGHTA and FQGNSA. CDR3 length equals 16 residues. The chain's CDR3 is CASSLPSEGLQVTQYF. The CDR3 DNA reads TGTGCCAGCAGCCTGCCCAGCGAGGGCCTACAAGTGACCCAGTACTTC.

The chain carries TRBV25-1 and TRBJ2-7; D gene ambiguous. Looked up from germline, CDR1 is MGHDK and CDR2 is SYGVNS. V was shortened by 4 bases and J by 4 bases, with 14 bases between the two germline ends. The CDR3 consists of 14 residues. CDR3: CASSGSPSSYEQYF. The CDR3 DNA is TGTGCCAGCAGTGGCTCCCCTAGTTCATACGAGCAGTACTTC.

Concerning this clonotype itself: The CDR3 ends on some other residue instead of the conserved phenylalanine or tryptophan, so this is likely a read error. The DNA is omitted, as the CDR3 cannot be located on it reliably, and the CDR3 follows TCRdb's listing. This chain connects TRBV9 to TRBJ1-1; the tabulated D call, TRBD1, remains unverified against the DNA. The CDR3 adds up to 12 amino acids, both ends counted. Germline V gene sequence: CDR1 SGDLS, CDR2 YYNGEE. The CDR3 is CASSVRVDRAIY.

This clonotype was detected only once. This rearrangement joins TRBV9 to TRBJ1-1; D is undetermined. Trimming stripped 0 bases from V and 12 bases from J, with 21 bases between. CDR3 length: 15 amino acids. CDR1 SGDLS and CDR2 YYNGEE come from the germline V gene. CDR3 in DNA: TGTGCCAGCAGCGTAGTACCGACGACCAATGAGCAGTCTTTCTTT. Translated: CASSVVPTTNEQSFF.

The V gene is TRBV20-1, the J gene TRBJ2-7; D might be TRBD1 (5 bases). CDR1 and CDR2 from the germline V gene are DFQATT and SNEGSKA (reference sequence). This CDR3 is 12 amino acids long. With 6 bases removed from V and 11 bases from J, the gap between germline ends came to 20 bases. CDR3 loop: CSANGQTNTEYF. CDR3 coding DNA: TGCAGTGCCAACGGACAAACGAACACCGAGTACTTC.

The chain joins TRBV10-3 to TRBJ2-7; tentative D call: TRBD2 (6 bases). The V end lost 6 bases, the J end lost 4 bases, and 13 bases lay between the germline ends. This CDR3 comprises 13 residues. The germline V gene has CDR1 ENHRY and CDR2 SYGVKD. The CDR3: CAISRDSAYEQYF. The CDR3 nucleotides are TGTGCCATCAGCCGGGACTCGGCATACGAGCAGTACTTC.

Concerning this clonotype: The final CDR3 position lacks the conserved phenylalanine or tryptophan, pointing to a likely read error. The DNA is omitted, as the CDR3 cannot be located on it reliably, and the CDR3 follows TCRdb's listing. The chain carries TRBV9 and TRBJ2-5; the D call in the table, TRBD1, was not verified against the DNA. From germline, CDR1 is SGDLS and CDR2 YYNGEE. The CDR3 is 13 amino acids long, termini counted. CDR3 sequence: CASSVGVTQYFGL.

This clonotype was counted ten times or more. The chain recombines TRBV19 with TRBJ1-1; possibly TRBD1 for D (6 bases). Looked up from germline, CDR1 is LNHDA and CDR2 is SQIVND (reference sequence). V was pared by 7 bases and J by 3 bases, with 12 bases between. This CDR3 region has 13 residues. For the CDR3, the DNA is TGTGCCAGTACCACACAGGGTCACACTGAAGCTTTCTTT. It yields the protein CASTTQGHTEAFF.

Concerning this clonotype: This likely comes from a read error, as the CDR3 has no conserved phenylalanine or tryptophan at its end. Because the CDR3's place on the DNA is in doubt, the DNA is left out and the CDR3 is given as listed by TCRdb. This chain joins TRBV7-3 and TRBJ1-1. With termini counted, the CDR3 has 13 amino acids. CDR1 and CDR2 (germline): SGHTA, FQGTGA. CDR3: CASSLLPIPNTGE.

Comments on this clonotype: It is likely a read error, because the conserved phenylalanine at the end of the CDR3 is missing. Because the CDR3's place on the DNA is in doubt, the DNA is left out and the CDR3 is given as listed by TCRdb. This chain connects TRBV9 to TRBJ1-1. The CDR3 numbers 14 amino acids, ends counted. Germline V lookup: CDR1 SGDLS, CDR2 YYNGEE. CDR3 residues: CASSVAWTTTEAFS.

A few counts support this clonotype. This chain uses TRBV7-9 with TRBJ2-7; D is unresolved. This CDR3 has 11 residues. With 1 base removed from V and 5 bases from J, the gap between germline ends came to 3 bases. Germline assignment: CDR1 SEHNR and CDR2 FQNEAQ (reference sequence). In DNA, the CDR3 is TGTGCCAGCAGCTTAGGGAACGAGCAGTACTTC. Translation: CASSLGNEQYF.

This clonotype occurred once. CDR3 in DNA: TGTGCCAGCAGTGGCACCTGGCTCACTGGAAACACCATCTATTTT. Amino acid sequence: CASSGTWLTGNTIYF. V and J are TRBV2 and TRBJ2-3; D uncertain. Germline V gene sequence: CDR1 SNHLY, CDR2 FYNNEI. CDR3 length: 15 residues. V was pared by 4 bases and J by 15 bases, with 26 bases between. The full variable domain, rest sourced from reference TRBV2 and TRBJ2-3, is EPEVTQTPSHQVTQMGQEVILRCVPISNHLYFYWYRQILGQKVEFLVSFYNNEISEKSEIFDDQFSVERPDGSNFTLKIRSTKLEDSAMYFCASSGTWLTGNTIYFGPGTRLTVL.

In regard to this clonotype: An end of the junction does not agree with germline; a read error may underlie this. J is TRBJ2-5 and V is TRBV7-2, with D perhaps matching TRBD2 (6 bases). Germline-derived CDR1 and CDR2 are SGHTA and FQGNSA. This CDR3 is built from 14 residues. CDR3 nucleotides: TGTGCCAGCAGCTTGGAGGGGACCGGGGAGCTGCTTTTTTTC. Its translation: CASSLEGTGELLFF.

A remark on this clonotype: At one end, the junction sequence differs from germline, possibly due to a read error. The genes are TRBV19 and TRBJ1-2, with 9 bases fitting TRBD1. Germline CDR1 and CDR2: LNHDA and SQIVND (reference sequence). The length of the CDR3 is 16 residues. The CDR3 DNA sequence: TGTGCCAGTAGTTCCACGGACAGGGGACTAAACTATGGCTGCACCTTC. Translating it yields CASSSTDRGLNYGCTF.

There are a few counts of this clonotype. The chain recombines TRBV6-4 with TRBJ2-1; possibly TRBD1 or TRBD2 for D (5 bases each). In germline, CDR1 is MRHNA, CDR2 SNTAGT. This CDR3 has 13 residues. Trimming took off 6 bases at V and 10 bases at J, with 16 bases between the two ends. CDR3 sequence (DNA): TGTGCCAGCAGCCAAGGGACCTCTAACGAGCAGTTCTTC. Translated, it gives CASSQGTSNEQFF.

Regarding this clonotype: This sequence may be a read error, since a much larger clone differs from it by one base. The V and J genes are TRBV5-1 and TRBJ1-2, with a tentative D call TRBD1 (6 bases). CDR1 is SGHRS and CDR2 is YFSETQ in the germline V gene. The CDR3 totals 15 residues. Trimming took off 4 bases at V and 6 bases at J, with 19 bases between the two ends. CDR3 sequence: CASSVARGLADGYTF. CDR3 sequence (DNA): TGCGCCAGCAGCGTGGCGCGGGGGCTGGCTGATGGCTACACCTTC. Filled out from reference TRBV5-1 and TRBJ1-2, the complete variable domain reads KAGVTQTPRYLIKTRGQQVTLSCSPISGHRSVSWYQQTPGQGLQFLFEYFSETQRNKGNFPGRFSGRQFSNSRSEMNVSTLELGDSALYLCASSVARGLADGYTFGSGTRLTVV.

This chain links TRBV2 with TRBJ1-6, with 9 positions matching TRBD1. The CDR3 covers 15 residues. V shed 6 bases, J shed 9 bases, and the junction held 9 bases outside the gene matches. Germline values: CDR1 SNHLY, CDR2 FYNNEI. DNA of the CDR3: TGTGCCAGCAGCAACGGGGGACAGGGTGGTTCACCCCTCCACTTT. Translated, it gives CASSNGGQGGSPLHF.